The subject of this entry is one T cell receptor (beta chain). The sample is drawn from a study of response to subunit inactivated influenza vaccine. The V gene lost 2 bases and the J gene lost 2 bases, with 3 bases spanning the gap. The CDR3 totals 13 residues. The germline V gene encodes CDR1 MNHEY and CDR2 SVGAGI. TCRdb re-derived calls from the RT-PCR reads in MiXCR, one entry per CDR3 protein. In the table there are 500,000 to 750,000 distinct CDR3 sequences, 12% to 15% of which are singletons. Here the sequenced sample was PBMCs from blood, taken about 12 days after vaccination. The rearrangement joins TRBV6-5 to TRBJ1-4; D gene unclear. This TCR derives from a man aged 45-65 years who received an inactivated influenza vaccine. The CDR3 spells CASSYGTNEKLFF. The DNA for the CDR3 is TGTGCCAGCAGTTACGGGACTAATGAAAAACTGTTTTTT.